This TCR beta chain emerged from a study of blood T cell repertoires in COVID-19. The overall study: Samples of COVID-19 (acute and convalescent) were obtained from the United States, Italy and Spain. From T cells, B-cell-depleted T cells, or PBMCs came the material, which was cDNA or gDNA.

Original methodology: Amplification from reference gene primers served as the basis for estimated nucleated cell counts. Produced via immunoSEQ multiplex PCR; TCRdb's table is partial and in-frame only. That table gives V, J and clone size, and the DNA gave D and trimming. The table has 300,000 or so clones, approximately 90% seen once. Germline V gives CDR1 MNHEY, CDR2 SVGAGI. Trimming removed 2 bases from V and 5 bases from J; junction bases left unmatched: 6. This CDR3 spans 15 amino acids. The TCR sequence derives from a woman in her twenties or thirties who had recovered from COVID-19. The sample consisted of peripheral blood. The V call is TRBV6-5, the J call TRBJ1-1, with 9 bases matching TRBD1. The CDR3: CASSYSGTGRTEAFF. The CDR3 DNA is TGTGCCAGCAGTTACAGTGGGACAGGGAGGACTGAAGCTTTCTTT.